The source of this TCR beta chain is a study of identical twins (TCRdb year 2016). Regarding the study in general: The study deep-sequenced TCR alpha and beta repertoires from monozygotic twins, unrelated adults of various ages and cord blood to test whether fetal clonotypes persist. To rule out contamination, the twin experiments were replicated at different times with different library preparation protocols. Overall results and qualifications from the work: Fewer insertions were carried by abundant cord blood beta clonotypes; a weaker similar trend was observed in young adult naive repertoires, while no such trend was observed in memory repertoires. Zero-insertion analyses could be partly confounded by invariant T cells such as MAIT and iNKT, though diverse VJ usage argued against such confounding for most clonotypes. Out-of-frame TCR alpha sequences shared between twins showed an excess of low generation-probability sequences compared with coincidental sharing between unrelated individuals. Recombination models systematically underestimated out-of-frame TCR alpha sharing in monozygotic twins but agreed with sharing between unrelated individuals. Because the same donors could not be followed over many years, conclusions were based on cross-sectional statistical analysis. Excess twin sharing in beta out-of-frame sequences was weaker because fewer shared sequences lowered the signal-to-noise ratio.

All donors were healthy Caucasians. The twin cohort comprised three pairs of female monozygotic twins, all aged roughly 18 to 30 years. CD4+ and CD8+ T cell populations were isolated with positive isolation kits from Invitrogen. On this clonotype itself: It has no known antigen specificity. No base quality information exists; no much larger clone differs at one position.

The protocol used for the library was 5' RACE. Instrument used: Illumina HiSeq 2000. Template switching added a universal primer binding site, and the final cDNA carried a unique molecular identifier that allowed TCR cDNA molecules to be counted accurately. First-strand cDNA for TCR alpha and beta chains was synthesized from specific primers in the conserved constant-segment region. To control for contamination, each cDNA library was double barcoded with a SMART-Mk sample barcode plus Illumina barcodes. TruSeq adapter sequences along with Illumina sample barcodes were introduced in two successive PCR steps. The TCR alpha and beta cDNA libraries were sequenced on the Illumina HiSeq platform using custom primers. On the study's bioinformatics: Unique molecular identifiers were extracted from raw reads with MiGEC, and CDR3 positions were determined with MiXCR. For each individual, recombination models were inferred using an EM algorithm with the repgenHMM and IGoR tools. The tcR package in R was used for shared clonotype analysis, with sharing normalized by the product of cloneset sizes. To study raw recombination free of thymic and clonal selection effects, out-of-frame nonproductive sequences were analyzed. TCRdb redid the processing of the public reads, applying fastp at Q25 and MiXCR, and retained in-frame beta chains. Each CDR3 protein appears once, grouped with its most common genes and DNA. None of the V and J calls come from the authors' own analysis; TCRdb made them. The sample yields about 520,000 distinct CDR3 sequences; roughly 21% were counted once. The ten largest make up 0.91% of the sample.

V was cut back by 3 bases and J by 4 bases, leaving a gap of 16 bases between them. The CDR3 spans 15 residues, from the cysteine through the phenylalanine. The kept DNA is CDR3 alone, 45 bases in frame from the first base. These data were likewise used in another study, on T cells expressing NK-cell markers. As noted in the second study: In sorted CD3+CD56+NKG2C+, CD3+CD56+NKG2C- and CD3+CD56-NKG2C+ T-cell subsets from roughly 8 donors, TCR beta-chain repertoires were profiled. Of the eight sequenced donors, seven were found to be HCMV-seropositive and one was found to be HCMV-seronegative. In several experiments an anti-gammadeltaTCR antibody was added to restrict sorting to alphabetaTCR-expressing T cells. In several donors, the dominant CD3+CD56+NKG2C+ clonotypes were among the top 10 CD8+ clonotypes and accounted for roughly 1.0-7.0% of CD8+ T cells. Those dominant clonotypes were again the most abundant among CD3+CD56-NKG2C+ cells in several donors, at 28.3-60.1%. Whether the expanded NKG2C-expressing T cell clones were specific for HCMV antigens remained unclear. The eight sequenced donors were randomly selected healthy volunteers, three men and five women. HCMV-specific IgG was detected in serum with a commercial ELISA kit to determine HCMV serostatus. MIGEC was used to demultiplex reads and group reads by UMI, and MiTCR was used to assemble and quantify clonotypes. To remove erroneous sequences, TCR cDNA sequences were retained only when supported by two or more reads. The tcR package was used for downstream repertoire analysis, and clonotypes were matched between fractions using CDR3 nucleotide sequence together with V segment. Antigen specificity was annotated against VDJdb with VDJmatch, allowing one amino acid substitution in CDR3.

In this chain, TRBV12-3 or TRBV12-4 is recombined with TRBJ2-7; the D segment could be TRBD1, given 6 matching bases. This TCR was recovered from a young woman in good health. The sequenced material came from CD4+ T cells sorted from blood. The sequence in DNA is TGTGCCAGCAGTTTTCGGGCAGGGGAGCCTTACGAGCAGTACTTC. This is translated as CASSFRAGEPYEQYF.